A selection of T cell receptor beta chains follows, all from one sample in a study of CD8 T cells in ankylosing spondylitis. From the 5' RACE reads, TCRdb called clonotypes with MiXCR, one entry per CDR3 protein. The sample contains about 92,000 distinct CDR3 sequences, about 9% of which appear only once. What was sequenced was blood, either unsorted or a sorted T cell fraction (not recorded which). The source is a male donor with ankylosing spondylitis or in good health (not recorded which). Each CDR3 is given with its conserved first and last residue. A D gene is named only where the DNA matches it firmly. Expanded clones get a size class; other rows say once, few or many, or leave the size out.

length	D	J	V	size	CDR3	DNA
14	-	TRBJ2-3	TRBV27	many	CASRIGLHADTQYF	TGTGCCAGCAGAATAGGACTACACGCAGATACGCAGTATTTT
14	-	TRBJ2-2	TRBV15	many	CATSRETAYGELFF	TGTGCCACCAGCAGAGAGACAGCCTACGGGGAGCTGTTTTTT
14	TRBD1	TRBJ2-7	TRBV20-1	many	CSARVDRVTYEQYF	TGCAGTGCTAGAGTCGACAGGGTGACCTACGAGCAGTACTTC
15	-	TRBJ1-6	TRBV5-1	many	CASSLEGGSNSPLHF	TGCGCCAGCAGCTTGGAGGGGGGCTCTAATTCACCCCTCCACTTT
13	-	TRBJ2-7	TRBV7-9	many	CASSYRDTYEQYF	TGTGCCAGCAGCTACCGGGATACCTACGAGCAGTACTTC
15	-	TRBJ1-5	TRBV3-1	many	CASSQDDAFTQPQHF	TGTGCCAGCAGCCAAGATGATGCGTTTACTCAGCCCCAGCATTTT
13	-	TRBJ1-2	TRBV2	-	CASSEAGVEGYTF	TGTGCCAGCAGTGAAGCAGGGGTGGAAGGCTACACCTTC
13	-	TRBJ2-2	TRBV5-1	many	CASAGLKTGELFF	TGCGCCTCCGCCGGGCTCAAGACCGGGGAGCTGTTTTTT
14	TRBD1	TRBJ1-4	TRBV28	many	CASGQGGTNEKLFF	TGTGCCAGCGGTCAGGGGGGGACGAATGAAAAACTGTTTTTT
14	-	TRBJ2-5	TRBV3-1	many	CASSPSLSVETQYF	TGTGCCAGCAGCCCGTCCCTCAGTGTGGAGACCCAGTACTTC
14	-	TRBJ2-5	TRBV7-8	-	CASSHRRSQETQYF	TGTGCCAGCAGCCACAGACGTAGCCAAGAGACCCAGTACTTC
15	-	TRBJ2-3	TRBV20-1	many	CSARAPRGTTDTQYF	TGCAGTGCTAGAGCCCCCCGGGGTACCACAGATACGCAGTATTTT
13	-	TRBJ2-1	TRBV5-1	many	CASSLSAYNEQFF	TGCGCCAGCAGCTTGTCAGCCTACAATGAGCAGTTCTTC
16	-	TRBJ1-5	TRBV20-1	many	CSAIPGVGPLKQPQHF	TGCAGTGCTATACCAGGGGTAGGCCCCTTGAAACAGCCCCAGCATTTT